Given below is one T cell receptor (beta chain) in context. Antigen: not known. Each sample yielded at least 5 micrograms of PBMC total RNA. A second PCR, run for roughly 7 to 11 cycles, used a sample-barcoded 5' primer plus a J-beta primer mix. TCRdb re-derived calls from the 5' RACE reads in MiXCR, one entry per CDR3 protein. This table has about 1.8 million distinct CDR3 sequences, around 48% appearing once. This entry belongs to a study of blood T cells in healthy people across ages. Study observations and caveats: Unknown CMV status may confound age-related changes in expanded clones. TCR beta diversity, measured per million T cells, fell in a roughly linear way with age. Naive T cell percentage strongly correlated with TCR beta diversity.

Sequenced material: blood. The receptor's source is a woman between 35 and 50 years old in good health.

The CDR3 sequence: CASSLGLAGAFPKNIQYF. The CDR3 nucleotides are TGTGCCAGCAGCTTAGGACTAGCGGGGGCCTTTCCCAAAAACATTCAGTACTTC. The gene calls are TRBV6-5 and TRBJ2-4; TRBD2 matches at 13 bases. Germline V gene lookup returns CDR1 MNHEY and CDR2 SVGAGI. V lost 6 bases to trimming and J lost 2 bases; unmatched junction nucleotides: 10. CDR3 length equals 18 residues.